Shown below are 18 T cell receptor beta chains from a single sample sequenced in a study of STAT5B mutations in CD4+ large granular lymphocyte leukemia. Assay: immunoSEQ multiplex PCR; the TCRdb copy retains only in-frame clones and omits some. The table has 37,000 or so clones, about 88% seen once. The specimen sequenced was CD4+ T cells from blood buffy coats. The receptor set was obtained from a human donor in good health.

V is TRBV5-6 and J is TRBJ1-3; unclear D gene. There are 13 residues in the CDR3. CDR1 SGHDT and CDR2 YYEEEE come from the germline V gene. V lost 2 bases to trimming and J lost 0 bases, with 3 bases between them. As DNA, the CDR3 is TGTGCCAGCAGCTTTTCCTCTGGAAACACCATATATTTT. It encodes CASSFSSGNTIYF.

DNA for the CDR3: TGTGCCAGCAGCGTAGATCGTGGTTATACCTACGAGCAGTACTTC. Its protein is CASSVDRGYTYEQYF. The gene calls are TRBV9 and TRBJ2-7; D call uncertain. With 0 bases removed from V and 2 bases from J, the gap between germline ends came to 12 bases. The CDR3 is made up of 15 amino acids. From germline, CDR1 is SGDLS and CDR2 YYNGEE.

CDR3: CASSPGDRGYNEQFF. In nucleotides, the CDR3 is TGTGCCAGCTCACCAGGGGACAGGGGATACAATGAGCAGTTCTTC. The gene calls are TRBV18 and TRBJ2-1; 10 nucleotides align to TRBD1. V trimming: 2 bases; J trimming: 4 bases; junction bases outside the gene matches: 2. Germline V gene sequence: CDR1 KGHSH, CDR2 LQKENI. CDR3 length equals 15 residues.

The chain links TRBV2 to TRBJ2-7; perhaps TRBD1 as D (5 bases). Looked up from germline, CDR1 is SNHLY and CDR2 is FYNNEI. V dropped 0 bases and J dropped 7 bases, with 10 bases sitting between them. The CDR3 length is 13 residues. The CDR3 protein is CASSEARTREQYF. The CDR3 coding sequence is TGTGCCAGCAGTGAAGCGCGGACAAGGGAGCAGTACTTC.

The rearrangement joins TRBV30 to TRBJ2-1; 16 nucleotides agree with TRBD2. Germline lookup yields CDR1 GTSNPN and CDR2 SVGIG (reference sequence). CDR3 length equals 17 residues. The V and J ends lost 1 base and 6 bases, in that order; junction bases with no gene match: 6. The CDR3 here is CAWSAGLAGGIGNEQFF. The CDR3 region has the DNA TGTGCCTGGAGTGCGGGACTAGCGGGAGGGATAGGCAATGAGCAGTTCTTC.

The CDR3 DNA sequence: TGTGCCAGCAGCCCAACAGGGGGCGACTATGGCTACACCTTC. Protein: CASSPTGGDYGYTF. The V call is TRBV11-2, the J call TRBJ1-2; 9 nucleotides match TRBD1. V gave up 5 bases and J gave up 3 bases; unmatched junction bases: 4. This CDR3 is built from 14 residues. The germline gives CDR1 SGHAT, CDR2 FQNNGV.

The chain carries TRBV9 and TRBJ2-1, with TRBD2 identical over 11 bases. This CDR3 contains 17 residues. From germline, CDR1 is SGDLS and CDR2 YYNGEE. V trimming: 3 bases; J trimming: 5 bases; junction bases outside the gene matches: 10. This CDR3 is CASSAKRTSGSDNEQFF. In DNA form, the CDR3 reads TGTGCCAGCAGCGCCAAAAGAACTAGCGGGAGCGACAATGAGCAGTTCTTC.

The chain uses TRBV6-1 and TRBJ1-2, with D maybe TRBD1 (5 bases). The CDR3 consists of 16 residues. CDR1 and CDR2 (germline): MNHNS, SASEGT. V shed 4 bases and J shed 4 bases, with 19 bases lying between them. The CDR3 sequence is CASSGLGVGEVYGYTF. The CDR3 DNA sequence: TGTGCCAGCAGTGGTTTGGGTGTAGGGGAAGTCTATGGCTACACCTTC.

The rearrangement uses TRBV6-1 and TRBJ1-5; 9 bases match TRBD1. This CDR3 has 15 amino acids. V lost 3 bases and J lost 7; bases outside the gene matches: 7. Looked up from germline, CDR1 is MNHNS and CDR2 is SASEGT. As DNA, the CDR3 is TGTGCCAGCAGTGACCCGACAGGGGGTGGACAGCCCCAGCATTTT. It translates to CASSDPTGGGQPQHF.

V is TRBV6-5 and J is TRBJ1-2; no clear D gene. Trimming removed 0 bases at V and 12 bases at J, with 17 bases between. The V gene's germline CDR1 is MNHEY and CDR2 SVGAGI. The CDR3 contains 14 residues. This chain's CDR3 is CASSYSRTGDVNTF. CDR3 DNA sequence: TGTGCCAGCAGTTACTCGAGGACGGGCGACGTAAACACCTTC.

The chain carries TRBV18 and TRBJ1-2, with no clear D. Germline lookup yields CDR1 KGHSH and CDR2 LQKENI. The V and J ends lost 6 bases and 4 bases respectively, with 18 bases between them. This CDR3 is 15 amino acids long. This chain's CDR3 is CASSAPEGITYGYTF. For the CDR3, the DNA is TGTGCCAGCTCGGCGCCGGAAGGGATTACCTATGGCTACACCTTC.

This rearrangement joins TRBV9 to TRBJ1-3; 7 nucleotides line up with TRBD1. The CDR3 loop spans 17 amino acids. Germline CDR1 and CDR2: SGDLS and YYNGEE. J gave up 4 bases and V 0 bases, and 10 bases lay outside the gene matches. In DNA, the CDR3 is TGTGCCAGCAGCGTAGGACAAGTCCCCAGGGGGGGAAACACCATATATTTT. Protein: CASSVGQVPRGGNTIYF.

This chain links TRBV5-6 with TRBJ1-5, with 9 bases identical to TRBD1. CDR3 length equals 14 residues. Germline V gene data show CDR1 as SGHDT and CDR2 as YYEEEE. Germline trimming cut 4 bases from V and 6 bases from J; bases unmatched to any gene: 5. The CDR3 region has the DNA TGTGCCAGCAGCCCGACAGGGGGTGTTCAGCCCCAGCATTTT. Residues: CASSPTGGVQPQHF.

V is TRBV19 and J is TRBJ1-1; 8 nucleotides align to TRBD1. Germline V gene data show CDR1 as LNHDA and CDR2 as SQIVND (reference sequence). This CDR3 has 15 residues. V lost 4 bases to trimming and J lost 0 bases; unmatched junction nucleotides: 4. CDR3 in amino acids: CASSTSDRVNTEAFF. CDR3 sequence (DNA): TGTGCCAGTAGTACTTCGGACAGGGTGAACACTGAAGCTTTCTTT.

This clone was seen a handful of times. The CDR3 DNA is TGTGCCAGTAGTTGGGATCCATTGAGCTACGAGCAGTACTTC. Its protein is CASSWDPLSYEQYF. This sequence joins TRBV19 and TRBJ2-7; no clear D. The CDR3 is 14 residues long. The ends were cut back, 5 bases at V and 3 bases at J, with 14 bases in the middle. Germline V gene data show CDR1 as LNHDA and CDR2 as SQIVND (reference sequence). Full variable domain (missing parts from reference TRBV19 and TRBJ2-7): DGGITQSPKYLFRKEGQNVTLSCEQNLNHDAMYWYRQDPGQGLRLIYYSQIVNDFQKGDIAEGYSVSREKKESFPLTVTSAQKNPTAFYLCASSWDPLSYEQYFGPGTRLTVT.

CDR3 nucleotide sequence: TGTGCCTGGAGCGCCCAGGGGGGCCGCGAGCAGTACTTC. Its protein is CAWSAQGGREQYF. The chain is built from TRBV30 and TRBJ2-7; maybe TRBD1 (7 bases). Germline CDR1 reads GTSNPN; CDR2 reads SVGIG (reference sequence). This CDR3 region has 13 residues. Trimming took 3 bases from V and 6 from J, leaving 15 bases between them.

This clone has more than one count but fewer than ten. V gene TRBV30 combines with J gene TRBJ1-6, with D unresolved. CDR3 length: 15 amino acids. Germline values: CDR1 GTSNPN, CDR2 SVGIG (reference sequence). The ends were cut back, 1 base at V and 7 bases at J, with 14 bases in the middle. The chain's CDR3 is CAWSDPGLRNSPLHF. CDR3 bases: TGTGCCTGGAGTGACCCCGGGCTCCGAAATTCACCCCTCCACTTT.

CDR3 DNA sequence: TGTGCCAGCAGCAGTGGACAAGGAGAGGGTATCTATGGCTACACCTTC. Translated: CASSSGQGEGIYGYTF. V is TRBV7-2 and J is TRBJ1-2; D perhaps matches TRBD1 (5 bases). The CDR3 totals 16 residues. Germline assignment: CDR1 SGHTA and CDR2 FQGNSA. V was pared by 5 bases and J by 4 bases, with 20 bases between.